Shown below are 4 T cell receptor beta chains from a single sample sequenced in a study of control samples from healthy donors and cancer patients. Clones were sequenced by immunoSEQ multiplex PCR, and TCRdb holds only the in-frame ones, with some missing. There are 35,000 to 55,000 clones in the sample; around 70% occur only once, and 15% to 20% lies in the top ten. Material: formalin-fixed, paraffin-embedded tissue. These receptor sequences come from a male donor with melanoma.

The V gene is TRBV7-9, the J gene TRBJ2-5, with D perhaps being TRBD1 or TRBD2 (5 bases each). The CDR3 consists of 14 residues. The germline V and J ends were trimmed by 4 bases and 4 bases, with 13 bases remaining between them. Per the germline V gene, CDR1 is SEHNR and CDR2 is FQNEAQ (reference sequence). The CDR3, as DNA: TGTGCCAGCAGCTACCGGGGCCCAAGAGAGACCCAGTACTTC. Its translation: CASSYRGPRETQYF.

This clone was recorded at least ten times. V is TRBV9 and J is TRBJ2-7; 10 bases are shared with TRBD1. Germline V gene lookup returns CDR1 SGDLS and CDR2 YYNGEE. Germline trimming cut 0 bases from V and 2 bases from J; bases unmatched to any gene: 11. CDR3 length equals 18 residues. CDR3 nucleotide sequence: TGTGCCAGCAGCGTAGTCCCCCCGGGACAGGGGCCCCCCTACGAGCAGTACTTC. It codes for CASSVVPPGQGPPYEQYF.

The V call is TRBV27, the J call TRBJ1-5; D possibly corresponds to TRBD1 (6 bases). V lost 1 base and J lost 6, with 16 bases in between. Germline values: CDR1 MNHEY, CDR2 SMNVEV (reference sequence). The length of the CDR3 is 16 residues. Here the CDR3 reads CASSLWPGASSQPQHF. CDR3 DNA sequence: TGTGCCAGCAGTTTATGGCCGGGGGCTTCAAGTCAGCCCCAGCATTTT.

This rearrangement joins TRBV28 to TRBJ2-5, with TRBD2 matching 8 bases. V lost 7 bases to trimming and J lost 5 bases; unmatched junction nucleotides: 15. CDR3 length: 16 amino acids. The germline gives CDR1 MDHEN, CDR2 SYDVKM. For the CDR3, the DNA is TGTGCCAGCACCCGCCCTGGAGCGGGAGTCCTTGAGACCCAGTACTTC. It yields the protein CASTRPGAGVLETQYF.